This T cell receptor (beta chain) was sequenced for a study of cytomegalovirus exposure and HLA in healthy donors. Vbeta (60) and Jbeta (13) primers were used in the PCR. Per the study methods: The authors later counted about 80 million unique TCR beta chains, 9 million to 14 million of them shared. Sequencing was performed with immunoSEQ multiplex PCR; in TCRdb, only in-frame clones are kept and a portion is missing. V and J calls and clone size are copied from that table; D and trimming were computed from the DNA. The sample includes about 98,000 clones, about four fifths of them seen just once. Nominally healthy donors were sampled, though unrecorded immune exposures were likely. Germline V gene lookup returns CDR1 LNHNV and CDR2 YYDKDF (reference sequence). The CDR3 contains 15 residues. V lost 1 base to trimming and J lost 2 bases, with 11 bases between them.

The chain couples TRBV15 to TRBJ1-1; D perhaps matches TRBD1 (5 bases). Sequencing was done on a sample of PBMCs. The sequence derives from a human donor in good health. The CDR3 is CATSRGGRDNTEAFF. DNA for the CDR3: TGTGCCACCAGCAGAGGGGGCAGGGATAACACTGAAGCTTTCTTT. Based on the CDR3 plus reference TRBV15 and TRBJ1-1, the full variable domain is DAMVIQNPRYQVTQFGKPVTLSCSQTLNHNVMYWYQQKSSQAPKLLFHYYDKDFNNEADTPDNFQSRRPNTSFCFLDIRSPGLGDTAMYLCATSRGGRDNTEAFFGQGTRLTVV.